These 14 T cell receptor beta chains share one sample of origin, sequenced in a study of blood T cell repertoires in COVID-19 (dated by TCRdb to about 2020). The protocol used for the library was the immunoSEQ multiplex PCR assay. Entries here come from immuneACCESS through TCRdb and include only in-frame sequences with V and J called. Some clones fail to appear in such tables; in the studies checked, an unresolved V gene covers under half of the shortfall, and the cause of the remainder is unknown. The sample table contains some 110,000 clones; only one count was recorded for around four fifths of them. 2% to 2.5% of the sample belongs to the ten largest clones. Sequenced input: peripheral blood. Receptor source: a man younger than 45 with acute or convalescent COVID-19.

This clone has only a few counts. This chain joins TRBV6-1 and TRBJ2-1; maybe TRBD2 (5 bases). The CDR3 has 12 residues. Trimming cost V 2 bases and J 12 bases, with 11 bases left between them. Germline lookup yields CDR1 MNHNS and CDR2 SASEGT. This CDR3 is CASSERLAMQFF. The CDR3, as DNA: TGTGCCAGCAGTGAACGTCTAGCTATGCAGTTCTTC.

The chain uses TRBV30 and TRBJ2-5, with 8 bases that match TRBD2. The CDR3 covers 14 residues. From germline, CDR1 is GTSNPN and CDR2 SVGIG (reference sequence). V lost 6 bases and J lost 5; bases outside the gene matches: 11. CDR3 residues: CACSKVVAGETQYF. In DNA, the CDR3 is TGTGCCTGTTCCAAGGTAGTAGCGGGGGAGACCCAGTACTTC. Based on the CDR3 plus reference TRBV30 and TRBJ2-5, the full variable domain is SQTIHQWPATLVQPVGSPLSLECTVEGTSNPNLYWYRQAAGRGLQLLFYSVGIGQISSEVPQNLSASRPQDRQFILSSKKLLLSDSGFYLCACSKVVAGETQYFGPGTRLLVL.

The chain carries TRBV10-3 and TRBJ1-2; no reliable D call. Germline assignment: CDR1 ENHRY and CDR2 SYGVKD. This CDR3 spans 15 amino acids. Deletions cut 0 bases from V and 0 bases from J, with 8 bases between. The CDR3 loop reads CAISESRESNYGYTF. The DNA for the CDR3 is TGTGCCATCAGTGAGTCTCGGGAATCTAACTATGGCTACACCTTC.

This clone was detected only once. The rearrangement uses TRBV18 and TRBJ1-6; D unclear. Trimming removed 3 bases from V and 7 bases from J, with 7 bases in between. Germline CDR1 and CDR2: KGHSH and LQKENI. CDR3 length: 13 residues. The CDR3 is CASSPAGNSPLHF. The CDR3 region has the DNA TGTGCCAGCTCACCCGCGGGGAATTCACCCCTCCACTTT. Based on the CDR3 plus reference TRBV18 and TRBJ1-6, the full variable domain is NAGVMQNPRHLVRRRGQEARLRCSPMKGHSHVYWYRQLPEEGLKFMVYLQKENIIDESGMPKERFSAEFPKEGPSILRIQQVVRGDSAAYFCASSPAGNSPLHFGNGTRLTVT.

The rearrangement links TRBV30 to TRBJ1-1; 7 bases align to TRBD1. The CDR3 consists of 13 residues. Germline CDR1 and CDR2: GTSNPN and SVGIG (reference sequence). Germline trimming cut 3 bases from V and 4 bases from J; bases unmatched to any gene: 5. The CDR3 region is CAWSDRVGTEAFF. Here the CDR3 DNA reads TGTGCCTGGAGCGACAGGGTTGGCACTGAAGCTTTCTTT.

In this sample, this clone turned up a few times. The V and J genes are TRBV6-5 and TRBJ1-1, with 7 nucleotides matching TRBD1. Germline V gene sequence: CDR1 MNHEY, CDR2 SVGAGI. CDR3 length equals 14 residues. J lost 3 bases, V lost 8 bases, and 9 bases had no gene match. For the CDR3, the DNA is TGTGCCAGCCATCGACTCCAGGGGGACACTGAAGCTTTCTTT. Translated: CASHRLQGDTEAFF.

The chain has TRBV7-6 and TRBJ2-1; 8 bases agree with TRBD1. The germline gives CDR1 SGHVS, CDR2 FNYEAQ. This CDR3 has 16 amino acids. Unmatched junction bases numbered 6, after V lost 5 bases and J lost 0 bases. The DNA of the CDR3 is TGTGCCAGCAGCCCGACCGGACAGGGCTCCTACAATGAGCAGTTCTTC. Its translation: CASSPTGQGSYNEQFF. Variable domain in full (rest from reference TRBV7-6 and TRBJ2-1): GAGVSQSPRYKVTKRGQDVALRCDPISGHVSLYWYRQALGQGPEFLTYFNYEAQQDKSGLPNDRFSAERPEGSISTLTIQRTEQRDSAMYRCASSPTGQGSYNEQFFGPGTRLTVL.

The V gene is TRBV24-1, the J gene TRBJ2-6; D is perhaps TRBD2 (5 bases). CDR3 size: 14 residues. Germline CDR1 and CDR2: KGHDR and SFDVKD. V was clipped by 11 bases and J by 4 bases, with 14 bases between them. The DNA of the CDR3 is TGTGCCATCAGCCCGGGGATGGGGGCCAACGTCCTGACTTTC. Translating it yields CAISPGMGANVLTF.

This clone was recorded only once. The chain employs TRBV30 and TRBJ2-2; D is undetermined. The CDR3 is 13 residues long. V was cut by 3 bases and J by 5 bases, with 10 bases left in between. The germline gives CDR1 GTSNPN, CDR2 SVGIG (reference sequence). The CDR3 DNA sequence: TGTGCCTGGAGCGAGTTTCCTACCGGGGAGCTGTTTTTT. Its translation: CAWSEFPTGELFF.

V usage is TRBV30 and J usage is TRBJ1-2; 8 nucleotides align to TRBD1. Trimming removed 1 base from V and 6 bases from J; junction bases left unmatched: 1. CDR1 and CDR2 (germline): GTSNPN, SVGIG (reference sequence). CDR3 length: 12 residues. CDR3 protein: CAWSGDRNGYTF. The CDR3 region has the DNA TGTGCCTGGAGTGGGGACAGGAATGGCTACACCTTC.

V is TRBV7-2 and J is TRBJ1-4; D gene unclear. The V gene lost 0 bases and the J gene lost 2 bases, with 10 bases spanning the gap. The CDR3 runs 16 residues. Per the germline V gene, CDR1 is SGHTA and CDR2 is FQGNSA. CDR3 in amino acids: CASSLATGFTNEKLFF. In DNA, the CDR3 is TGTGCCAGCAGCTTAGCCACGGGGTTTACTAATGAAAAACTGTTTTTT.

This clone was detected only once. The CDR3 loop is CASSWGVGYEQYV. For the CDR3, the DNA is TGTGCCAGCAGTTGGGGGGTTGGCTACGAGCAGTACGTC. The J gene is TRBJ2-7, the V gene TRBV27; TRBD2 is a possible D gene (6 bases). Trimming removed 4 bases at V and 3 bases at J, with 10 bases between. Germline loops: CDR1 MNHEY, CDR2 SMNVEV (reference sequence). The CDR3 extends over 13 amino acids.

The CDR3 coding sequence is TGCGCCAGCAGCCACCTACAGGGGGCCCGCTACGAGCAGTACTTC. Translation: CASSHLQGARYEQYF. V gene TRBV4-1 combines with J gene TRBJ2-7; 9 bases are a match to TRBD1. The length of the CDR3 is 15 residues. The trim removed 3 bases at V and 3 bases at J, leaving 6 bases unmatched. CDR1 and CDR2 from the germline V gene are MGHRA and YSYEKL.

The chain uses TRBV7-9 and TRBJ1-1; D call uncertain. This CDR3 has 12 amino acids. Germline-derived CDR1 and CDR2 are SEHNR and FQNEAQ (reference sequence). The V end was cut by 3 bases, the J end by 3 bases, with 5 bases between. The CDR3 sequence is CASSFRDTEAFF. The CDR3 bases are TGTGCCAGCAGCTTCCGGGACACTGAAGCTTTCTTT.